Listed below are T cell receptor beta chains from one sample, sequenced in a study of blood T cell repertoires in COVID-19. Here immunoSEQ multiplex PCR was the method, and the copy in TCRdb shows in-frame clones only, minus some. The sample has more than 95,000 clones; about four fifths are singletons. The sample comprised peripheral blood. The receptors come from a man aged 80 or over with acute or convalescent COVID-19. Each CDR3 is given with its conserved first and last residue. The order of the fields is V gene, clone size, J gene, CDR3 protein. Expanded clones get a size class; other rows say once, few or many, or leave the size out.

>TRBV7-3|once|TRBJ2-5
CASSQESGGGRGTQYF
>TRBV7-9|.|TRBJ1-1
CASSPPYEGEETEAFF
>TRBV28|.|TRBJ1-5
CASSAPPTGLYQPQHF
>TRBV11-1|.|TRBJ2-1
CASSLRESYNEQFF
>TRBV5-1|.|TRBJ2-5
CASSTGQGKVETQYF
>TRBV5-1|.|TRBJ2-2
CASSLLATDTGELFF
>TRBV7-2|few|TRBJ1-5
CASSLGQGKGNQPQHF
>TRBV18|.|TRBJ1-2
CASSPPNGQHNNYGYTF
>TRBV19|.|TRBJ2-7
CASSRSSGSYEQYF
>TRBV7-3|.|TRBJ1-1
CASSSSSGGNTEAFF
>TRBV30|.|TRBJ2-7
CAWSERLAGPQYF
>TRBV6-4|.|TRBJ1-5
CASSSTDNQPQHF
>TRBV18|.|TRBJ2-7
CASSPLPSASSYEQYF
>TRBV5-1|once|TRBJ2-7
CASSLGPGNPYEQYF
>TRBV28|.|TRBJ2-1
CASSLRGGEVF
>TRBV27|.|TRBJ1-2
CASRPGSLYGYTF
>TRBV5-1|.|TRBJ2-7
CASSPTGYEQYF
>TRBV27|.|TRBJ2-1
CASSSRGRLSHNEQFF
>TRBV28|.|TRBJ1-6
CASSESIGGIFSPLHF
>TRBV18|.|TRBJ2-7
CASSPDRSYEQYF
>TRBV5-1|.|TRBJ2-7
CASSLGQGVYEQYF
>TRBV28|.|TRBJ2-7
CASGSIREEQYF
>TRBV11-2|.|TRBJ2-5
CASSTTGPQYF
>TRBV4-1|once|TRBJ1-4
CASSLGGTRGREKLFF
>TRBV19|.|TRBJ2-4
CASSALGPAKNIQYF
>TRBV23-1|.|TRBJ2-4
CASSHRTSGRVNIQYF
>TRBV7-8|.|TRBJ1-1
CASSLAYSNTEAFF
>TRBV9|.|TRBJ2-1
CASSLTSGRANEQFF
>TRBV6-5|.|TRBJ1-1
CASSYSSRGAGTEAFF
>TRBV18|.|TRBJ2-7
CASSPLGQKTYEQYF
>TRBV24-1|.|TRBJ2-3
CATSDGLLAGGRTDTQYF
>TRBV9|.|TRBJ1-2
CASSVVPQEIYGYTF
>TRBV15|.|TRBJ1-5
CATSRDNAYRGPQPQHF
>TRBV10-2|.|TRBJ2-5
CASNRTSWETQYF
>TRBV18|.|TRBJ2-1
CASSPPTSGGNNEQFF
>TRBV27|.|TRBJ2-5
CASSLTQGTETQYF
>TRBV7-3|.|TRBJ2-1
CASSSGHGSYQQFF
>TRBV7-9|.|TRBJ1-2
CASSSAGTGGIVNGYTF
>TRBV11-1|.|TRBJ1-1
CASSHDRNTEAFF
>TRBV2|.|TRBJ2-1
CASSEGLRGEQFF
>TRBV10-3|.|TRBJ1-1
CAIRRSGMNTEAFF
>TRBV5-6|.|TRBJ1-1
CASSWYRGRTEAFF
>TRBV18|.|TRBJ2-1
CASSRRDSSYNEQFF
>TRBV6-5|.|TRBJ2-2
CASSSQGNTGELFF
>TRBV7-9|.|TRBJ1-6
CASSPQGTSYNSPLHF
>TRBV3-1/TRBV3-2|.|TRBJ2-5
CASSQDLGEYRETQYF
>TRBV6-1|.|TRBJ1-1
CASSESEETEAFF
>TRBV7-2|.|TRBJ1-4
CASSFGGGNEKLFF
>TRBV6-6|few|TRBJ1-5
CASSPLLQGNQPQHF
>TRBV6-5|.|TRBJ1-6
CASSYSRGRAGSPLHF
>TRBV6-2/TRBV6-3|.|TRBJ1-5
CASSELNQPQHF